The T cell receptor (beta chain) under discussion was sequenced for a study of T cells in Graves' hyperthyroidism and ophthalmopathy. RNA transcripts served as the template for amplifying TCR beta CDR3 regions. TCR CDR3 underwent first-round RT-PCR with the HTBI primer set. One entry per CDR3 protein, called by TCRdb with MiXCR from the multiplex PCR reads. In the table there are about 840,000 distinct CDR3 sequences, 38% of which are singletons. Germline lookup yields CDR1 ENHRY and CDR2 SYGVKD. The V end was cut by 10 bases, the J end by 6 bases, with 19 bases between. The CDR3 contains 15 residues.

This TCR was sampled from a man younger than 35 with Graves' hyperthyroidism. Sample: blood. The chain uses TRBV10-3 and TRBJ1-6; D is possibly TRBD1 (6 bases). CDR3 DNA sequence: TGTGCCAGCGGCCGGGGGGGCGAGGTTAATTCACCCCTCCACTTT. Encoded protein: CASGRGGEVNSPLHF.